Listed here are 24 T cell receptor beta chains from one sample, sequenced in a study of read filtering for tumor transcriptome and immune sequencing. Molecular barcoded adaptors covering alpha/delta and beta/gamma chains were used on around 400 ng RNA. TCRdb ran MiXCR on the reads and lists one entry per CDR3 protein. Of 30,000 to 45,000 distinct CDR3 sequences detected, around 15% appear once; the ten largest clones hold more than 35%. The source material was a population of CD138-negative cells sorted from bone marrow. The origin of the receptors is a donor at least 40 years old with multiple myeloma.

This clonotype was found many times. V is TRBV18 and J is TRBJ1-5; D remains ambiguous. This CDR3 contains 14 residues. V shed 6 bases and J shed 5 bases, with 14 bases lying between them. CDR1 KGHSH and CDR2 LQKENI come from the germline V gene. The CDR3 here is CASSSRKEDQPQHF. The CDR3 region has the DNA TGTGCCAGCTCCTCTAGGAAGGAAGATCAGCCCCAGCATTTT.

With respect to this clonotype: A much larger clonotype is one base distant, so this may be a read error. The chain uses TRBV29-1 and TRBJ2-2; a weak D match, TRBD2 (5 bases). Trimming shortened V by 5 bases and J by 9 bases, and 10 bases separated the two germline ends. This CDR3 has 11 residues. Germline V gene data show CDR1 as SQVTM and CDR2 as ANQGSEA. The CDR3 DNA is TGCAGCGTTCGAGGGTCCTGGGAGCTGTTTTTT. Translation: CSVRGSWELFF.

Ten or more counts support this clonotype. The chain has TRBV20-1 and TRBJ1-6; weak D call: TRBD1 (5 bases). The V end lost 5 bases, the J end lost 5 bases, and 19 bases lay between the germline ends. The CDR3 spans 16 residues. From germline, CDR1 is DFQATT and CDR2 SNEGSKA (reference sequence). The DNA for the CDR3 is TGCAGTGCTGGGGGGGGGGGAGGTCTCGATAATTCACCCCTCCACTTT. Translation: CSAGGGGGLDNSPLHF.

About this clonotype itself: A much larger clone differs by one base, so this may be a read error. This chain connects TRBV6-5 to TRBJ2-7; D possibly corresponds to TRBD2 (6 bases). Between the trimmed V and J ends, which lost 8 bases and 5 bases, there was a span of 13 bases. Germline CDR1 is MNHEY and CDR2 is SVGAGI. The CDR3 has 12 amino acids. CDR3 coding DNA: TGTGCCAGCGGGGCAGGAGGGCACGAGCAGTACTTC. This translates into CASGAGGHEQYF.

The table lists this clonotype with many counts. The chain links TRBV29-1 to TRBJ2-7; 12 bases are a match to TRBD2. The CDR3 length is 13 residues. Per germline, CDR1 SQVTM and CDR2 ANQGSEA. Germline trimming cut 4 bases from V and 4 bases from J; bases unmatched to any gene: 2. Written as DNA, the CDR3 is TGCAGCGTTGGACTAGCGGGAGAATACGAGCAGTACTTC. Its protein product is CSVGLAGEYEQYF.

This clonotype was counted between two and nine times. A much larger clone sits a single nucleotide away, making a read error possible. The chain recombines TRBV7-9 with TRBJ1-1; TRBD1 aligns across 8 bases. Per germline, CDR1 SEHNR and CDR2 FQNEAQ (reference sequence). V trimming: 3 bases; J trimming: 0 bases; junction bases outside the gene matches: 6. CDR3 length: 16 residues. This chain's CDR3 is CASSFLPGQVNTEAFF. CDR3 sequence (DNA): TGTGCCAGCAGCTTCCTTCCGGGACAGGTGAACACTGAAGCTTTCTTT.

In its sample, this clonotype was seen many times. The CDR3 bases are TGTGCCAGCAGCTTAAGGCAGCGGAGGGACCCCTACGAGCAGTACTTC. This sequence encodes CASSLRQRRDPYEQYF. This chain uses TRBV7-2 with TRBJ2-7; TRBD2 is a possible D gene (6 bases). This CDR3 contains 16 residues. Trimming took off 2 bases at V and 2 bases at J, with 16 bases between the two ends. CDR1 is SGHTA, CDR2 FQGNSA, per germline.

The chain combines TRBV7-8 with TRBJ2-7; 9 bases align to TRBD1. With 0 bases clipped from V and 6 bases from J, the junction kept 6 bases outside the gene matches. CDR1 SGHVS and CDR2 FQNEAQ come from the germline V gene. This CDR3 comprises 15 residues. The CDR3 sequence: CASSLADRGYSEQYF. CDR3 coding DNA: TGTGCCAGCAGCTTAGCGGACAGGGGTTATTCCGAGCAGTACTTC.

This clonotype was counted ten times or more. The CDR3 loop is CASSQQRGSGQGFLKAFF. CDR3 DNA: TGTGCCAGCAGCCAACAACGTGGGTCGGGGCAGGGGTTCCTGAAAGCTTTCTTT. The chain is built from TRBV3-1 and TRBJ1-1, with D maybe TRBD1 (6 bases). Trimming took off 2 bases at V and 9 bases at J, with 28 bases between the two ends. This CDR3 is built from 18 residues. Germline lookup yields CDR1 LGHDT and CDR2 YNNKEL (reference sequence).

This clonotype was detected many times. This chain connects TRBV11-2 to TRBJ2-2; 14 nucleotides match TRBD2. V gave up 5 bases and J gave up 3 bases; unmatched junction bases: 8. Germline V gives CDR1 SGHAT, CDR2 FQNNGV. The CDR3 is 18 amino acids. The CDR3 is CASSTGLAGEGHTGELFF. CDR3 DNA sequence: TGTGCCAGCAGCACGGGACTAGCGGGAGAAGGGCACACCGGGGAGCTGTTTTTT. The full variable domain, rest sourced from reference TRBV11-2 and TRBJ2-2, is EAGVAQSPRYKIIEKRQSVAFWCNPISGHATLYWYQQILGQGPKLLIQFQNNGVVDDSQLPKDRFSAERLKGVDSTLKIQPAKLEDSAVYLCASSTGLAGEGHTGELFFGEGSRLTVL.

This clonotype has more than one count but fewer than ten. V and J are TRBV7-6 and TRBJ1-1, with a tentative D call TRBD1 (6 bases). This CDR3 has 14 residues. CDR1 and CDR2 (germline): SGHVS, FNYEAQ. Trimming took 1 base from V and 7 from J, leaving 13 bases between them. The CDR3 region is CASSLVSGAVEAFF. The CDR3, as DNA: TGTGCCAGCAGCTTAGTTTCAGGGGCCGTTGAAGCTTTCTTT.

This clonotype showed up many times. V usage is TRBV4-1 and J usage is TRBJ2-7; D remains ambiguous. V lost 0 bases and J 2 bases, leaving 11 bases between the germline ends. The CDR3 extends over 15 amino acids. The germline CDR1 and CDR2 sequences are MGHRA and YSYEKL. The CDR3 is CASSQDHPGPYEQYF. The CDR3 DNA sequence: TGCGCCAGCAGCCAAGATCATCCGGGTCCCTACGAGCAGTACTTC.

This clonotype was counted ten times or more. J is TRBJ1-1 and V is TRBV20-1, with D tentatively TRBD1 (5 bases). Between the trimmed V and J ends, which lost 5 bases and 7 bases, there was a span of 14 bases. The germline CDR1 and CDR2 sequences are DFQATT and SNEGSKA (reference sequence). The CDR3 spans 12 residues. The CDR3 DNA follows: TGCAGTGCTCAGGGTACCTACATTGAAGCTTTCTTT. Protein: CSAQGTYIEAFF.

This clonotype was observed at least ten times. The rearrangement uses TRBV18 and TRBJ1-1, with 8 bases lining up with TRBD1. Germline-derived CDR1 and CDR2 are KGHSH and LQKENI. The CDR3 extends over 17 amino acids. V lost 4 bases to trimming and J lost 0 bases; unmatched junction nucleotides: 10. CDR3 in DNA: TGTGCCAGCTCACTAAACCGGGACAGGTATTTGAACACTGAAGCTTTCTTT. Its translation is CASSLNRDRYLNTEAFF.

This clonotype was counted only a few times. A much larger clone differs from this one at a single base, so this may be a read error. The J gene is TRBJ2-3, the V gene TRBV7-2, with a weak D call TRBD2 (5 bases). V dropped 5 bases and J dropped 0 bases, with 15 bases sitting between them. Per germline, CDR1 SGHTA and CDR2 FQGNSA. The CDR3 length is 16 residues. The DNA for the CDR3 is TGTGCCAGCAGCCCGAGCGGAGTCCCTAGCACAGATACGCAGTATTTT. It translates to CASSPSGVPSTDTQYF.

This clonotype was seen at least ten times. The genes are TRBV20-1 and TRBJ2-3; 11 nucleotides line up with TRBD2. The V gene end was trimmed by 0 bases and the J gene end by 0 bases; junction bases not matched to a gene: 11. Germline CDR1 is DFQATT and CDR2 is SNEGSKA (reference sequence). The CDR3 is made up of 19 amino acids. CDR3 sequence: CSAREGTSGSRASTDTQYF. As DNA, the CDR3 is TGCAGTGCTAGAGAGGGGACTAGCGGATCTCGTGCTAGCACAGATACGCAGTATTTT.

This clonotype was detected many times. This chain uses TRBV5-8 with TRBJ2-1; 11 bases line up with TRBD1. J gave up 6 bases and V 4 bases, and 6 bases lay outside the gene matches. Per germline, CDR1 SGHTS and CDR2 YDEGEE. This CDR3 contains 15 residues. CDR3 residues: CASSRRGQGGNEQFF. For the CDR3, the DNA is TGTGCCAGCAGCCGGCGGGGACAGGGGGGCAATGAGCAGTTCTTC.

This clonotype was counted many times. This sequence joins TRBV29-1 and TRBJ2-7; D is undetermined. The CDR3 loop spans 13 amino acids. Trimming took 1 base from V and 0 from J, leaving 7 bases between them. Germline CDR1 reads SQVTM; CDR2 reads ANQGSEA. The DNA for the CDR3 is TGCAGCGTTGAAGGGCTTAGCTCCTACGAGCAGTACTTC. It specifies CSVEGLSSYEQYF.

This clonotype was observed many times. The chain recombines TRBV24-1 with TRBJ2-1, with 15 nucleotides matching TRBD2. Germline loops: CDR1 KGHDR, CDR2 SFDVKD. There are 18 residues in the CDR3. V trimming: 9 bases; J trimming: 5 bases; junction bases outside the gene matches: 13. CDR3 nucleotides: TGTGCCACCTTCTGCCTCGGACTAGCGGGAGGGCCTCACAATGAGCAGTTCTTC. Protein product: CATFCLGLAGGPHNEQFF.

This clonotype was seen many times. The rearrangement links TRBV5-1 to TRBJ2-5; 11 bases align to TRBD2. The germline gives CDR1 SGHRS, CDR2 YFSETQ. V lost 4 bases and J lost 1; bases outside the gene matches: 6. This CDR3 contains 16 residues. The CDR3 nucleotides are TGCGCCAGCAGCATGTCTAGCGGGAGGATCCAAGAGACCCAGTACTTC. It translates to CASSMSSGRIQETQYF.

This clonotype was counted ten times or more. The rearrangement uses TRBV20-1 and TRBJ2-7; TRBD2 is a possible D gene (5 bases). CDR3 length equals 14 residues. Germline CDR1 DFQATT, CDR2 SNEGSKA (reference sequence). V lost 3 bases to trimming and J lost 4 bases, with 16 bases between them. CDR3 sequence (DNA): TGCAGTGCTAGTTCAACTAGTTATGCGTACGAGCAGTACTTC. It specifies CSASSTSYAYEQYF.

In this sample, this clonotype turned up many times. The CDR3 DNA sequence: TGTGCCAGCAGCCCCGCTAGATCCAGCAATGAGCAGTTCTTC. Translated, it gives CASSPARSSNEQFF. The chain carries TRBV27 and TRBJ2-1; D is ambiguous. Germline CDR1 is MNHEY and CDR2 is SMNVEV (reference sequence). The CDR3 is 14 residues long. The ends were cut back, 6 bases at V and 6 bases at J, with 15 bases in the middle.

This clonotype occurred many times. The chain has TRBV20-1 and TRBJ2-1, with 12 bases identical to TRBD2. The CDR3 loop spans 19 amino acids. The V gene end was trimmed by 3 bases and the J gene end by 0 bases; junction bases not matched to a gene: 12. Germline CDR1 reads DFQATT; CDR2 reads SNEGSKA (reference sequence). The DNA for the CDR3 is TGCAGTGCTAGTGATTGGTGGACTAGCGGGACGAGCTCCTACAATGAGCAGTTCTTC. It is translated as CSASDWWTSGTSSYNEQFF.

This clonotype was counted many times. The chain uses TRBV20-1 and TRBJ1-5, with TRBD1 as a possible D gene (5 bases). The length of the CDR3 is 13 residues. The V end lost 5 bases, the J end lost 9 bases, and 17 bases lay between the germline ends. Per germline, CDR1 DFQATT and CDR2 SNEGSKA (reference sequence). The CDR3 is CSAHPEPGGPQHF. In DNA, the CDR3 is TGCAGTGCTCATCCGGAGCCGGGGGGGCCCCAGCATTTT.